What follows are 25 T cell receptor beta chains derived from one specimen sequenced in a study of somatic mutations in cytotoxic T cells in rheumatoid arthritis. The data were produced by immunoSEQ multiplex PCR, yet TCRdb's version contains in-frame clones alone and is incomplete. The sample has about 23,000 clones; roughly 80% are singletons. Sequenced: CD8+ T cells sorted from blood. These TCRs come from an adult with rheumatoid arthritis.

This chain joins TRBV6-4 and TRBJ1-5, with TRBD1 as a possible D gene (6 bases). Deletions cut 3 bases from V and 3 bases from J, with 15 bases between. Looked up from germline, CDR1 is MRHNA and CDR2 is SNTAGT. There are 16 residues in the CDR3. In nucleotides, the CDR3 is TGTGCCAGCAGTGAATGGGGGGGCTCCAACAATCAGCCCCAGCATTTT. This codes for CASSEWGGSNNQPQHF.

The chain has TRBV15 and TRBJ2-5; either TRBD1 or TRBD2 may supply D (5 bases each). Trimming cost V 0 bases and J 5 bases, with 10 bases left between them. CDR3 length: 14 residues. Germline V CDR1 and CDR2: LNHNV, YYDKDF (reference sequence). CDR3 sequence: CATSREGTVETQYF. CDR3 nucleotide sequence: TGTGCCACCAGCAGAGAAGGGACGGTGGAGACCCAGTACTTC.

A single count supports this clone. V usage is TRBV5-6 and J usage is TRBJ2-7; the match to TRBD1 covers 8 bases. Trimming removed 0 bases from V and 2 bases from J; junction bases left unmatched: 7. This CDR3 has 16 amino acids. Germline V gene sequence: CDR1 SGHDT, CDR2 YYEEEE. For the CDR3, the DNA is TGTGCCAGCAGCTTGGAGGACAGGGAAGGCCCCTACGAGCAGTACTTC. Encoded protein: CASSLEDREGPYEQYF.

V usage is TRBV4-2 and J usage is TRBJ2-3; D gene ambiguous. V gave up 3 bases and J gave up 0 bases, with 4 bases separating them. Per the germline V gene, CDR1 is LGHNA and CDR2 is YNFKEQ. This CDR3 is built from 13 residues. The CDR3 region is CASSQRSTDTQYF. CDR3 nucleotides: TGTGCCAGCAGCCAGAGGAGCACAGATACGCAGTATTTT.

The V and J genes are TRBV6-6 and TRBJ2-1; no clear D. This CDR3 spans 14 amino acids. Trimming pared 0 bases from V and 8 bases from J, leaving 11 bases between. From germline, CDR1 is MNHNY and CDR2 SVGAGI (reference sequence). The CDR3 reads CASSYSNQLDEQFF. The DNA of the CDR3 is TGTGCCAGCAGTTACTCGAACCAGCTAGATGAGCAGTTCTTC.

This sequence joins TRBV7-9 and TRBJ2-7; 8 bases are shared with TRBD1. With 5 bases clipped from V and 3 bases from J, the junction kept 9 bases outside the gene matches. The CDR3 is 15 residues long. Germline CDR1 and CDR2: SEHNR and FQNEAQ (reference sequence). CDR3 region: CASSPSNRGNYEQYF. The DNA of the CDR3 is TGTGCCAGCAGCCCCAGCAACAGGGGGAACTACGAGCAGTACTTC.

This clone was counted only a few times. The chain is built from TRBV11-2 and TRBJ1-6; 7 positions match TRBD1. The CDR3 consists of 15 residues. CDR1 and CDR2 from the germline V gene are SGHAT and FQNNGV. J lost 10 bases, V lost 5 bases, and 11 bases had no gene match. The CDR3 bases are TGTGCCAGCAGCCTCGACAGGGACTCTTGGTCACCCCTCCACTTT. It specifies CASSLDRDSWSPLHF.

The chain employs TRBV6-5 and TRBJ1-5; D gene uncertain. Per germline, CDR1 MNHEY and CDR2 SVGAGI. The V gene lost 0 bases and the J gene lost 2 bases, with 5 bases spanning the gap. The CDR3 has 14 residues. The CDR3 region has the DNA TGTGCCAGCAGTTACTCCGGTGGCAATCAGCCCCAGCATTTT. Translation gives CASSYSGGNQPQHF.

This clone was observed a single time. The J gene is TRBJ1-5, the V gene TRBV28; 10 nucleotides agree with TRBD1. V was clipped by 6 bases and J by 5 bases; unmatched bases: 4. CDR3 size: 14 residues. In germline, CDR1 is MDHEN, CDR2 SYDVKM. The CDR3 nucleotides are TGTGCCAGCAGACCGGACAGGGGGTATCAGCCCCAGCATTTT. Translated, it gives CASRPDRGYQPQHF.

This chain connects TRBV7-2 to TRBJ2-5, with D perhaps TRBD1 (5 bases). This CDR3 has 16 amino acids. Germline values: CDR1 SGHTA, CDR2 FQGNSA. The V end lost 3 bases, the J end lost 1 base, and 15 bases lay between the germline ends. CDR3 region: CASSLGHSGLQETQYF. The CDR3 nucleotides are TGTGCCAGCAGCTTGGGGCATTCAGGCCTCCAAGAGACCCAGTACTTC.

V gene TRBV4-3 combines with J gene TRBJ2-7, with a tentative D call TRBD2 (6 bases). Trimming took off 0 bases at V and 4 bases at J, with 10 bases between the two ends. The CDR3 totals 14 residues. The germline V gene encodes CDR1 LGHNA and CDR2 YSLEER. The CDR3 bases are TGCGCCAGCAGCCAAGATATGGAGGGATACGAGCAGTACTTC. It codes for CASSQDMEGYEQYF.

The chain links TRBV6-6 to TRBJ2-2, with unresolved D. Deletions cut 3 bases from V and 10 bases from J, with 9 bases between. This CDR3 is built from 12 residues. Germline V gene sequence: CDR1 MNHNY, CDR2 SVGAGI (reference sequence). In DNA, the CDR3 is TGTGCCAGCAGTTATCGGCATACGGAGCTGTTTTTT. Encoded protein: CASSYRHTELFF.

This clone was picked up a small number of times. The chain links TRBV6-5 to TRBJ1-1, with TRBD1 as a possible D gene (5 bases). The CDR3 consists of 11 residues. CDR1 and CDR2 (germline): MNHEY, SVGAGI. Trimming removed 6 bases from V and 7 bases from J, with 9 bases in between. The CDR3 region is CASSPGLEAFF. CDR3 sequence (DNA): TGTGCCAGCAGCCCGGGACTTGAAGCTTTCTTT.

The chain links TRBV27 to TRBJ1-4; D might be TRBD1 (6 bases). The CDR3 extends over 13 amino acids. Germline loops: CDR1 MNHEY, CDR2 SMNVEV (reference sequence). V was pared by 5 bases and J by 7 bases, with 11 bases between. CDR3 coding DNA: TGTGCCAGCAGTACAGGGATAGGTGAAAAACTGTTTTTT. It yields the protein CASSTGIGEKLFF.

Points on this clone: Relative to the germline gene, one junction end is altered; a read error may explain this. CDR3 DNA sequence: TGCGCCAGCAGCCTGGGGACAGGGGGCACCGATACGCAGTATTTT. It codes for CASSLGTGGTDTQYF. The chain carries TRBV4-3 and TRBJ2-3; the match to TRBD1 covers 12 bases. CDR1 is LGHNA, CDR2 YSLEER, per germline. This CDR3 comprises 15 residues.

This chain uses TRBV27 with TRBJ2-7; D gene uncertain. V lost 3 bases and J 0 bases, leaving 15 bases between the germline ends. Germline lookup yields CDR1 MNHEY and CDR2 SMNVEV (reference sequence). The CDR3 is 16 amino acids. The CDR3 coding sequence is TGTGCCAGCAGTTTCTCCTCGGACGGTATCTCCTACGAGCAGTACTTC. As protein: CASSFSSDGISYEQYF.

The V call is TRBV27, the J call TRBJ2-1; D gene ambiguous. CDR1 is MNHEY, CDR2 SMNVEV, per germline (reference sequence). V lost 4 bases and J 5 bases, leaving 9 bases between the germline ends. The CDR3 is 13 amino acids. Here the CDR3 DNA reads TGTGCCAGCAGTTCTTGGACCGACAATGAGCAGTTCTTC. It yields the protein CASSSWTDNEQFF.

This sequence joins TRBV10-2 and TRBJ1-1; no firm D call. The CDR3 is 14 residues long. CDR1 is WSHSY, CDR2 SAAADI, per germline. The germline V and J ends were trimmed by 6 bases and 0 bases, with 11 bases remaining between them. The CDR3 DNA reads as TGCGCCAGCAGCTCTTGGGGATTGAACACTGAAGCTTTCTTT. Its protein product is CASSSWGLNTEAFF.

This clone was seen a handful of times. The gene calls are TRBV5-6 and TRBJ2-1; D remains ambiguous. The germline V gene has CDR1 SGHDT and CDR2 YYEEEE. The CDR3 is 12 amino acids. Trimming pared 2 bases from V and 6 bases from J, leaving 6 bases between. The CDR3 DNA reads as TGTGCCAGCAGCTTTACTTCCAATGAGCAGTTCTTC. Translation: CASSFTSNEQFF.

The chain is built from TRBV21-1 and TRBJ1-6. TRBV21-1 is reported as a pseudogene. The CDR3 consists of 18 residues. DNA for the CDR3: TGTGCCAGCATCTTACGGGACTGGCCACGCTCCTATAATTCACCCCTCCACTTT. Protein sequence: CASILRDWPRSYNSPLHF.

The rearrangement links TRBV5-6 to TRBJ2-7, with D maybe TRBD1 (5 bases). Germline CDR1 reads SGHDT; CDR2 reads YYEEEE. V gave up 2 bases and J gave up 1 base, with 10 bases separating them. This CDR3 comprises 14 residues. The chain's CDR3 is CASSFWGSSYEQYF. The CDR3 DNA sequence: TGTGCCAGCAGCTTTTGGGGCAGTTCCTACGAGCAGTACTTC.

This chain connects TRBV5-8 to TRBJ1-1; tentatively, D is TRBD1 (5 bases). The V end was cut by 2 bases, the J end by 3 bases, with 14 bases between. CDR1 is SGHTS, CDR2 YDEGEE, per germline. CDR3 length: 15 amino acids. CDR3 loop: CASSFQGIWDTEAFF. In nucleotides, the CDR3 is TGTGCCAGCAGCTTCCAGGGAATATGGGACACTGAAGCTTTCTTT.

V gene TRBV11-2 combines with J gene TRBJ2-7, with D uncertain. From germline, CDR1 is SGHAT and CDR2 FQNNGV. V lost 2 bases and J 1 base, leaving 15 bases between the germline ends. There are 16 residues in the CDR3. For the CDR3, the DNA is TGTGCCAGCAGCTTAAACCCGACTGGGGATTCCTACGAGCAGTACTTC. This gives the protein CASSLNPTGDSYEQYF.

The V and J genes are TRBV15 and TRBJ2-7; D call uncertain. The CDR3 sequence is 14 residues long. Germline V gives CDR1 LNHNV, CDR2 YYDKDF (reference sequence). The ends were cut back, 3 bases at V and 3 bases at J, with 12 bases in the middle. For the CDR3, the DNA is TGTGCCACCAGCAGGAGACAACGAGACTACGAGCAGTACTTC. Encoded protein: CATSRRQRDYEQYF. The variable domain in full, completed from reference TRBV15 and TRBJ2-7, reads DAMVIQNPRYQVTQFGKPVTLSCSQTLNHNVMYWYQQKSSQAPKLLFHYYDKDFNNEADTPDNFQSRRPNTSFCFLDIRSPGLGDTAMYLCATSRRQRDYEQYFGPGTRLTVT.

The chain uses TRBV11-2 and TRBJ2-7; D unresolved. The length of the CDR3 is 15 residues. CDR1 is SGHAT and CDR2 is FQNNGV in the germline V gene. V was pared by 5 bases and J by 0 bases, with 14 bases between. CDR3 nucleotides: TGTGCCAGCAGCCTCGGGCAGTCTGTCTCCTACGAGCAGTACTTC. Its translation is CASSLGQSVSYEQYF.